The clone carrying this T cell receptor (beta chain) was observed many times. TCR beta CDR3 amplification used RNA transcripts. Investigators did first-round RT-PCR with HTBI primers, then second-round multiplex PCR. TCRdb ran MiXCR on the multiplex PCR reads and lists one entry per CDR3 protein. The sample lists over a million distinct CDR3 sequences, 36% occurring once. CDR3 size: 14 residues. With 3 bases removed from V and 7 bases from J, the gap between germline ends came to 10 bases. This sample was included in a study of Graves' ophthalmopathy and Graves' hyperthyroidism. It was on clinical symptoms, serum thyroxine, TRAb, thyroid ultrasound and orbital computed tomography that diagnosis relied.

The sequenced sample was peripheral blood or thyroid tissue (not recorded which). This receptor was identified in an adult man with Graves' hyperthyroidism. This chain joins TRBV12-3 or TRBV12-4 and TRBJ1-6, with no clear D. CDR3: CASSLERRNSPLHF. The CDR3 nucleotides are TGTGCCAGCAGTTTGGAACGGAGGAATTCACCCCTCCACTTT.